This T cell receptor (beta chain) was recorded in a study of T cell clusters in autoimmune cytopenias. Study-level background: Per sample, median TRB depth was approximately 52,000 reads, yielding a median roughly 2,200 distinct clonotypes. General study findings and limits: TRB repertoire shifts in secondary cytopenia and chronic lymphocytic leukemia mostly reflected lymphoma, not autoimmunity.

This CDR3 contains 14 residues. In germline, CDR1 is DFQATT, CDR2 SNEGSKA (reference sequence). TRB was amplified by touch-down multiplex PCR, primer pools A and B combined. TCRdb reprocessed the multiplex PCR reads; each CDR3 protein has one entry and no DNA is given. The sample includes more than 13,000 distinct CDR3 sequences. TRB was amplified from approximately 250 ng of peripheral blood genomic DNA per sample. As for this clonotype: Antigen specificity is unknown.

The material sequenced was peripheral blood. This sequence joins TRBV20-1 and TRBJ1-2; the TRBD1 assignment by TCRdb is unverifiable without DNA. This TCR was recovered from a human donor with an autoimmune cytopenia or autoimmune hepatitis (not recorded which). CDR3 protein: CSANPPKGRYGYTF.